This T cell receptor (beta chain) was sequenced for a study of blood T cells in healthy people across ages. Study-level information: About one barcoded TCR beta cDNA was captured per two T cells. General study results and limits: Estimates of diversity drawn from one million T cells were considered underestimates.

About this clonotype: No antigen is known for it.

Donors ranged from about 6 to 95 years old and were healthy Caucasians in Russia. V shed 0 bases and J 6 bases; nucleotides not matched to a gene: 10. Germline assignment: CDR1 LGHNA and CDR2 YNFKEQ. The CDR3 runs to 16 residues. A sample-barcoded 5' primer and a J-beta primer mix were used in a second PCR of roughly 7 to 11 cycles. TCRdb independently ran MiXCR on the 5' RACE reads; one entry per CDR3 protein. Seen here are roughly 2 million distinct CDR3 sequences, less than 50% observed once, and the top ten hold less than 2.5%. The TCR originated in a woman aged 40 to 50 in good health. The specimen was blood. The V gene is TRBV4-2, the J gene TRBJ2-7; 8 nucleotides align to TRBD1. The CDR3 DNA sequence: TGTGCCAGCAGCCAAGATACCAGGGGGCATCTTAGCGAGCAGTACTTC. This encodes CASSQDTRGHLSEQYF.